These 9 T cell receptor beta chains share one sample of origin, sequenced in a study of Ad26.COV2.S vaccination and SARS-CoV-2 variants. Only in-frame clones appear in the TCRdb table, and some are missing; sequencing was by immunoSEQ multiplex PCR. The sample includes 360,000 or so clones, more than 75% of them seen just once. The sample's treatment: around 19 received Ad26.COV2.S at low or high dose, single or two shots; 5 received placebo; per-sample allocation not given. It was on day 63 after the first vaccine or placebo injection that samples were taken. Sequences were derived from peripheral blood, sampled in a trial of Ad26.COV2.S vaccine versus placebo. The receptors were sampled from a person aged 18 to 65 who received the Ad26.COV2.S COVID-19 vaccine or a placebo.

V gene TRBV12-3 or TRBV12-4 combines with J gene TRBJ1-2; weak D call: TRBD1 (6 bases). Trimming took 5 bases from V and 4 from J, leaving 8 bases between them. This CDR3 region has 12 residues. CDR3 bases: TGTGCCAGCAGTGGACAGTCCTATGGCTACACCTTC. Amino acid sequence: CASSGQSYGYTF.

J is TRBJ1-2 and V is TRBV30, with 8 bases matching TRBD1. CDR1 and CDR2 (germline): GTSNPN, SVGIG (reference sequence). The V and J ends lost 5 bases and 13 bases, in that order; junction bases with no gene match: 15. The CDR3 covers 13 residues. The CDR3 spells CAWDRGSRSLITF. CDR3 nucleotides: TGTGCCTGGGACAGGGGTAGCCGCAGCTTAATCACCTTC.

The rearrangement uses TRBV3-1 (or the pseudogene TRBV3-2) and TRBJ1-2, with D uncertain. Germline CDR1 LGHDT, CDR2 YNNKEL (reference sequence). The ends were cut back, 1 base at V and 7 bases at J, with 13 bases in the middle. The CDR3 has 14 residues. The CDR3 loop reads CASSQVSGSGGYTF. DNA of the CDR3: TGTGCCAGCAGCCAAGTAAGCGGCAGCGGTGGCTACACCTTC.

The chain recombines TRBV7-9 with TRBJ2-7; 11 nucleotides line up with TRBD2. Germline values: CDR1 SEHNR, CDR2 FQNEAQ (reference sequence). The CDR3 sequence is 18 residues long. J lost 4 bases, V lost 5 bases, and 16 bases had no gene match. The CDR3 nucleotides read TGTGCCAGCAGCATTTACGGGACTAGCGGACATACAGGTTACGAGCAGTACTTC. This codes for CASSIYGTSGHTGYEQYF.

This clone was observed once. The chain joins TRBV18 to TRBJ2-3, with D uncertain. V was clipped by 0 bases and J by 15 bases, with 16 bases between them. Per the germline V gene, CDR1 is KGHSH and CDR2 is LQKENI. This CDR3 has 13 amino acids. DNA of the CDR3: TGTGCCAGCTCACCACCGGTGCAGGTTGGCGTTTATTTT. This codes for CASSPPVQVGVYF.

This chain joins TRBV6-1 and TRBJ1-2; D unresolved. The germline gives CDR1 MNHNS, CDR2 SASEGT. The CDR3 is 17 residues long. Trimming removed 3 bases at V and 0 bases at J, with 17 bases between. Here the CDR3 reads CASSDPRSLGANYGYTF. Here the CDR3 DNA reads TGTGCCAGCAGTGACCCCAGGTCTCTTGGGGCTAACTATGGCTACACCTTC.

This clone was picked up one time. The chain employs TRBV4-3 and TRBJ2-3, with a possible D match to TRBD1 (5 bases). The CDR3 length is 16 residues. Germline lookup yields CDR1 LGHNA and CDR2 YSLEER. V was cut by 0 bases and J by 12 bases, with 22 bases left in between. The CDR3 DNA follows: TGCGCCAGCAGCCAAGATCTGAACAGCCCCCTGCGGACACAGTATTTT. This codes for CASSQDLNSPLRTQYF.

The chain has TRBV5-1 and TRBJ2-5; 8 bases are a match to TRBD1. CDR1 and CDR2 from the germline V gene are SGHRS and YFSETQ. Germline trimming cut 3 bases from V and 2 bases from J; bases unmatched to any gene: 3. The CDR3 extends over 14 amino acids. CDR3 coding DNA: TGCGCCAGCAGCTCGAGGACAGGGCAAGAGACCCAGTACTTC. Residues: CASSSRTGQETQYF.

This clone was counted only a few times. The CDR3 loop reads CASSQDGNSYEQYF. CDR3 sequence (DNA): TGCGCCAGCAGCCAAGACGGCAACTCCTACGAGCAGTACTTC. This sequence joins TRBV4-3 and TRBJ2-7; D not resolved. The V gene's germline CDR1 is LGHNA and CDR2 YSLEER. The CDR3 totals 14 residues. The V and J ends lost 0 bases and 0 bases respectively, with 6 bases between them.